The entry below gives a single T cell receptor (beta chain) sequence along with its context. This specimen belongs to a study of CD8 T cells in Susac syndrome. With random hexamers, reverse transcription was performed on about 0.5 to 1 ug of RNA. TCRdb processed the immunoSEQ multiplex PCR reads anew with MiXCR; each CDR3 protein has one entry. The sample has about 85,000 distinct CDR3 sequences; roughly 94% are singletons. CDR3 length equals 14 residues. Germline CDR1 is SEHNR and CDR2 is FQNEAQ (reference sequence). V shed 0 bases, J shed 7 bases, and the junction held 3 bases outside the gene matches.

The sample taken for sequencing was CD8+ T cells from PBMCs. This chain connects TRBV7-9 to TRBJ2-1; 7 bases match TRBD1. This TCR was sampled from a human donor in good health. Written as DNA, the CDR3 is TGTGCCAGCAGCTTAGCGAGGACAGGTAATGAGCAGTTCTTC. Amino acids: CASSLARTGNEQFF. The whole variable domain, remainder taken from reference TRBV7-9 and TRBJ2-1, is DTGVSQNPRHKITKRGQNVTFRCDPISEHNRLYWYRQTLGQGPEFLTYFQNEAQLEKSRLLSDRFSAERPKGSFSTLEIQRTEQGDSAMYLCASSLARTGNEQFFGPGTRLTVL.